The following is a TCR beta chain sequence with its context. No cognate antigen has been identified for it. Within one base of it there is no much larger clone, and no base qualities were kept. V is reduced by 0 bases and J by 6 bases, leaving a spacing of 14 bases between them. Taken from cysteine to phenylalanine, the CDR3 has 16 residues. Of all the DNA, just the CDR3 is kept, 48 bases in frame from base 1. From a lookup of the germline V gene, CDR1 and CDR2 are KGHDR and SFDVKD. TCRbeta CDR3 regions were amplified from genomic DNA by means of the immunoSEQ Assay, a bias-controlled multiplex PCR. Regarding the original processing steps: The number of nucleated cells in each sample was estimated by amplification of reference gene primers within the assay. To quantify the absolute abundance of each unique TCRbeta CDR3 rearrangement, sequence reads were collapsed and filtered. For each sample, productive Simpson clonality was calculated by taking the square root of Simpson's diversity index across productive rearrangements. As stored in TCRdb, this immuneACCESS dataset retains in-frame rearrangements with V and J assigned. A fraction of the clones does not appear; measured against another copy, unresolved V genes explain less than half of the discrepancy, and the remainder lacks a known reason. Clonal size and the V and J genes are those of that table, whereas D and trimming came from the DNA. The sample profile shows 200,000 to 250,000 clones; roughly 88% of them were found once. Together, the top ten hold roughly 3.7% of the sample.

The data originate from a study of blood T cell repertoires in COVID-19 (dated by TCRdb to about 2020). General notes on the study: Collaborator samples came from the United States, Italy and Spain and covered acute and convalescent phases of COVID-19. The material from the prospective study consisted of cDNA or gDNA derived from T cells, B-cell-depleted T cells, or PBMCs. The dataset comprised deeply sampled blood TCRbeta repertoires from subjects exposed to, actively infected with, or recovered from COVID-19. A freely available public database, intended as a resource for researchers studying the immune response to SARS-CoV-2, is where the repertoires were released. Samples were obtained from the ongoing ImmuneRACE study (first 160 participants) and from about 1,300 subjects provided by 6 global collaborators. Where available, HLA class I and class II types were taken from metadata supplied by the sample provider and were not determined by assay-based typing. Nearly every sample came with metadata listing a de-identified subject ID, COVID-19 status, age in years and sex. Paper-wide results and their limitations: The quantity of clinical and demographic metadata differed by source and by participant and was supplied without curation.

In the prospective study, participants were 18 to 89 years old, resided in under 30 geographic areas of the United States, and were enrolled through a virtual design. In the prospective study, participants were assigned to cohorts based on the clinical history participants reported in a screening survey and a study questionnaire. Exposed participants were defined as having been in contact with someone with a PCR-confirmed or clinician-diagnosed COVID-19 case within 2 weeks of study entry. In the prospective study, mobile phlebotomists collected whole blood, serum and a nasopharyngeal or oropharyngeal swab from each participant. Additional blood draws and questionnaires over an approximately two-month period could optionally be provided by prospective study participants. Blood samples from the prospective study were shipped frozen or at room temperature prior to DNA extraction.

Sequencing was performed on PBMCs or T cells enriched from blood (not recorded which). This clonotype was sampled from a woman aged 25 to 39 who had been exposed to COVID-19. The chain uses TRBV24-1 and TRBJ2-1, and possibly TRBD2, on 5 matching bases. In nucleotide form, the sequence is TGTGCCACCAGTGATTTGATCGGTGCGGGCAGCAATGAGCAGTTCTTC. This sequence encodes CATSDLIGAGSNEQFF.